One sample yielded the 13 T cell receptor beta chains listed below, sequenced in a study of early T cells in non-severe SARS-CoV-2 infection. Each CDR3 protein gets one entry after TCRdb re-called the 5' RACE reads with MiXCR. The sample includes fewer than 70,000 distinct CDR3 sequences, roughly 4.9% of them seen just once. Sequencing was performed on whole blood, taken at baseline. These receptors were collected from an adult who was a healthcare worker with PCR-confirmed SARS-CoV-2 infection or an uninfected control (not recorded which). The donor label of this sample is uncertain.

This clonotype was recorded a few times. The rearrangement uses TRBV18 and TRBJ2-3, with D unclear. CDR1 KGHSH and CDR2 LQKENI come from the germline V gene. The V and J ends lost 1 base and 3 bases respectively, with 11 bases between them. The length of the CDR3 is 15 residues. Written as DNA, the CDR3 is TGTGCCAGCTCACCACGCCACGGTAGAACAGATACGCAGTATTTT. Its translation is CASSPRHGRTDTQYF.

J is TRBJ2-1 and V is TRBV7-6; 9 nucleotides match TRBD2. This CDR3 region has 15 residues. The ends lost 0 bases at V and 9 bases at J; junction bases unmatched: 6. CDR1 and CDR2 from the germline V gene are SGHVS and FNYEAQ. The CDR3 nucleotides read TGTGCCAGCAGCTTAGCTGCGGGGGGGCGAACTGAGCAGTTCTTC. Translated, it gives CASSLAAGGRTEQFF.

This chain joins TRBV3-1 and TRBJ1-5, with 8 bases fitting TRBD1. Trimming cost V 3 bases and J 5 bases; bases outside gene matches: 3. The CDR3 is 14 amino acids. Germline CDR1 LGHDT, CDR2 YNNKEL (reference sequence). The CDR3 coding sequence is TGTGCCAGCAGCCACTCGGACAGGGATCAGCCCCAGCATTTT. It codes for CASSHSDRDQPQHF.

The chain has TRBV18 and TRBJ2-5, with D perhaps given as TRBD1 or TRBD2 (5 bases each). Germline CDR1 reads KGHSH; CDR2 reads LQKENI. V dropped 2 bases and J dropped 5 bases, with 12 bases sitting between them. The CDR3 is made up of 14 amino acids. The CDR3 DNA is TGTGCCAGCTCACCATTCGGGACCCAGGAGACCCAGTACTTC. This gives the protein CASSPFGTQETQYF.

The chain links TRBV20-1 to TRBJ2-7, with 8 positions matching TRBD1. With V trimmed by 2 bases and J by 0 bases, 9 bases remained unmatched. The germline gives CDR1 DFQATT, CDR2 SNEGSKA (reference sequence). This CDR3 region has 16 residues. The CDR3 is CSARKTGASSSYEQYF. The DNA for the CDR3 is TGCAGTGCTAGAAAGACAGGGGCGTCGAGCTCCTACGAGCAGTACTTC.

This clonotype was counted many times. The V and J genes are TRBV12-3 or TRBV12-4 and TRBJ1-6; the D is unclear. This CDR3 is built from 15 residues. Trimming removed 4 bases at V and 0 bases at J, with 7 bases between. The CDR3 loop is CASSSRSSYNSPLHF. The CDR3 DNA sequence: TGTGCCAGCAGTTCCCGGAGCTCCTATAATTCACCCCTCCACTTT.

This clonotype was seen ten or more times. The chain joins TRBV12-3 or TRBV12-4 to TRBJ1-2; TRBD1 matches 7 bases. The CDR3 loop spans 14 amino acids. Trimming removed 6 bases from V and 8 bases from J; junction bases left unmatched: 12. For the CDR3, the DNA is TGTGCCAGCAGCGAACAGGGGCCGTATGAAGGCTACACCTTC. As protein: CASSEQGPYEGYTF.

Ten or more counts support this clonotype. This rearrangement joins TRBV7-6 to TRBJ2-1; D is unresolved. The CDR3 has 15 residues. The V and J ends lost 3 bases and 0 bases respectively, with 9 bases between them. Germline loops: CDR1 SGHVS, CDR2 FNYEAQ. The CDR3, as DNA: TGTGCCAGCAGCTTTTCGGTGAGCTCCTACAATGAGCAGTTCTTC. The encoded protein is CASSFSVSSYNEQFF.

This clonotype showed up many times. V is TRBV12-5 and J is TRBJ2-1; D possibly uses TRBD1 or TRBD2 (5 bases each). V was cut by 2 bases and J by 10 bases, with 18 bases left in between. This CDR3 has 15 residues. Germline CDR1 reads LGHNT; CDR2 reads FRNRAP. This CDR3 reads CASGLPGTPGGEQFF. The CDR3 DNA follows: TGTGCTAGTGGTTTGCCCGGGACCCCCGGAGGAGAGCAGTTCTTC.

This clonotype was observed a handful of times. The chain uses TRBV20-1 and TRBJ2-1; 9 bases line up with TRBD2. This CDR3 is built from 16 residues. The V gene's germline CDR1 is DFQATT and CDR2 SNEGSKA (reference sequence). V was clipped by 0 bases and J by 0 bases; unmatched bases: 3. DNA of the CDR3: TGCAGTGCTAGAGAGGCTAGCGGGGCCTCCTACAATGAGCAGTTCTTC. This codes for CSAREASGASYNEQFF.

CDR3 nucleotides: TGTGCCAGCAGCCAGCCACTACTAGCGGGGACAGAGACCCAGTACTTC. Protein: CASSQPLLAGTETQYF. The V and J genes are TRBV3-1 and TRBJ2-5; 10 nucleotides align to TRBD2. CDR3 length equals 16 residues. The V gene end was trimmed by 3 bases and the J gene end by 4 bases; junction bases not matched to a gene: 8. CDR1 is LGHDT, CDR2 YNNKEL, per germline (reference sequence).

This chain joins TRBV5-1 and TRBJ2-7, with D uncertain. V was trimmed by 2 bases and J by 0 bases, leaving 3 bases between them. The length of the CDR3 is 12 residues. Per the germline V gene, CDR1 is SGHRS and CDR2 is YFSETQ. The CDR3 reads CASSFNSYEQYF. As DNA, the CDR3 is TGCGCCAGCAGCTTCAACTCCTACGAGCAGTACTTC.

This clonotype was recorded many times. This rearrangement joins TRBV7-3 to TRBJ2-6, with D perhaps TRBD1 (5 bases). The ends were cut back, 6 bases at V and 0 bases at J, with 9 bases in the middle. Germline-derived CDR1 and CDR2 are SGHTA and FQGTGA. This CDR3 region has 15 residues. The CDR3 is CASSLDTSGANVLTF. CDR3 coding DNA: TGTGCCAGCAGTCTGGACACCTCTGGGGCCAACGTCCTGACTTTC.